A single sample gave rise to the 24 T cell receptor beta chains below, sequenced in a study of cytomegalovirus exposure and HLA in healthy donors. Amplification used 60 Vbeta primers and 13 Jbeta primers. TCRdb keeps only in-frame clones here, not all; method: immunoSEQ multiplex PCR. The table includes hundreds of thousands of clones, roughly 79% detected once. Sequenced material: PBMCs. The receptor source for this set is a woman between 40 and 55 years old in good health and CMV-seronegative.

This clone turned up a few times. The CDR3 protein is CSARRGEELFF. DNA of the CDR3: TGCAGTGCTAGAAGAGGAGAAGAACTGTTTTTT. J is TRBJ1-4 and V is TRBV20-1; D not resolved. Germline assignment: CDR1 DFQATT and CDR2 SNEGSKA (reference sequence). The CDR3 runs 11 residues. Trimming took 2 bases from V and 12 from J, leaving 10 bases between them.

This chain links TRBV19 with TRBJ1-3; TRBD1 matches 7 bases. V dropped 4 bases and J dropped 3; count of bases not matched to a gene: 3. Looked up from germline, CDR1 is LNHDA and CDR2 is SQIVND (reference sequence). The CDR3 is 14 amino acids. CDR3 bases: TGTGCCAGTAGTAGGACAGGAAATGGAAACACCATATATTTT. As protein: CASSRTGNGNTIYF.

The chain links TRBV5-5 to TRBJ1-2, with TRBD1 matching 8 bases. Trimming removed 3 bases from V and 2 bases from J; junction bases left unmatched: 0. This CDR3 contains 13 residues. Germline values: CDR1 SGHKS, CDR2 YYEKEE (reference sequence). The CDR3 here is CASSWTGNYGYTF. CDR3 DNA: TGTGCCAGCAGCTGGACAGGGAACTATGGCTACACCTTC.

The chain carries TRBV7-2 and TRBJ1-3; D is perhaps TRBD1 (6 bases). Germline V gene lookup returns CDR1 SGHTA and CDR2 FQGNSA. V dropped 5 bases and J dropped 0 bases, with 14 bases sitting between them. The CDR3 runs to 16 residues. Written as DNA, the CDR3 is TGTGCCAGCAGCCCAGACACAGGGCGCTCTGGAAACACCATATATTTT. Its translation: CASSPDTGRSGNTIYF.

Note on this clone: Without the conserved terminal phenylalanine or tryptophan, this CDR3 likely stems from a read error. The DNA is left out, because the CDR3 cannot be placed on it with certainty; the CDR3 is given as TCRdb lists it. The chain links TRBV21-1 to TRBJ2-7; the table gives TRBD1 as D, unverified against the DNA. TRBV21-1 is labeled a pseudogene. The CDR3 length is 10 residues, termini included. This CDR3 reads CASSKRQATS.

In nucleotides, the CDR3 is TGTGCCAGCAGCTCGGGACTAGCGGGGGCACAGCAGTTCTTC. This translates into CASSSGLAGAQQFF. V gene TRBV7-9 combines with J gene TRBJ2-1; 14 nucleotides agree with TRBD2. V was clipped by 4 bases and J by 11 bases; unmatched bases: 4. The germline V gene encodes CDR1 SEHNR and CDR2 FQNEAQ (reference sequence). This CDR3 comprises 14 residues. The full variable domain, its missing parts supplied by reference TRBV7-9 and TRBJ2-1, is DTGVSQNPRHKITKRGQNVTFRCDPISEHNRLYWYRQTLGQGPEFLTYFQNEAQLEKSRLLSDRFSAERPKGSFSTLEIQRTEQGDSAMYLCASSSGLAGAQQFFGPGTRLTVL.

The V and J genes are TRBV29-1 and TRBJ1-6; maybe TRBD1 (6 bases). CDR1 and CDR2 from the germline V gene are SQVTM and ANQGSEA. The CDR3 is made up of 14 amino acids. V lost 7 bases and J lost 9, with 19 bases in between. The CDR3 nucleotides read TGCAGCGCCAAAACGGGTACAGGGCCTTCACCCCTCCACTTT. Encoded protein: CSAKTGTGPSPLHF.

The CDR3 DNA reads TGTGCCAGCAGCAAAAGGCCGGGGTTTTTGGATACGCAGTATTTT. Translated, it gives CASSKRPGFLDTQYF. The V call is TRBV11-3, the J call TRBJ2-3; D possibly corresponds to TRBD2 (5 bases). Trimming removed 5 bases at V and 6 bases at J, with 18 bases between. Germline CDR1 is SGHNT and CDR2 is YENEEA. The CDR3 is 15 residues long.

This chain connects TRBV19 to TRBJ2-7; 7 bases line up with TRBD2. The CDR3 consists of 15 residues. The germline CDR1 and CDR2 sequences are LNHDA and SQIVND (reference sequence). V gave up 2 bases and J gave up 0 bases; unmatched junction bases: 4. CDR3 nucleotides: TGTGCCAGTAGTATATCCCGGGGGGTCTCCTACGAGCAGTACTTC. Translation: CASSISRGVSYEQYF.

This rearrangement joins TRBV13 to TRBJ2-1; D possibly corresponds to TRBD1 (5 bases). The CDR3 spans 16 residues. Per germline, CDR1 PRHDT and CDR2 FYEKMQ (reference sequence). V lost 0 bases to trimming and J lost 8 bases, with 17 bases between them. CDR3 residues: CASSLGRGRVMDEQFF. CDR3 sequence (DNA): TGTGCCAGCAGCTTAGGTAGGGGCAGGGTTATGGATGAGCAGTTCTTC.

This clone was seen a few times. The chain joins TRBV27 to TRBJ1-2; 10 positions agree with TRBD1. Germline CDR1 and CDR2: MNHEY and SMNVEV (reference sequence). With V trimmed by 5 bases and J by 7 bases, 13 bases remained unmatched. The CDR3 is 16 residues long. CDR3 protein: CASSTYARDRGSGYTF. The CDR3 nucleotides are TGTGCCAGCAGTACATACGCCCGGGACAGGGGCTCTGGCTACACCTTC.

The chain is built from TRBV11-3 and TRBJ2-7; D might be TRBD1 (6 bases). This CDR3 is built from 11 residues. Germline assignment: CDR1 SGHNT and CDR2 YENEEA. Trimming cost V 5 bases and J 9 bases, with 11 bases left between them. In nucleotides, the CDR3 is TGTGCCAGCAGCGGAGGACAGCGGCAGTACTTC. Translated: CASSGGQRQYF. The full variable domain, completed using reference TRBV11-3 and TRBJ2-7, is EAGVVQSPRYKIIEKKQPVAFWCNPISGHNTLYWYLQNLGQGPELLIRYENEEAVDDSQLPKDRFSAERLKGVDSTLKIQPAELGDSAVYLCASSGGQRQYFGPGTRLTVT.

J is TRBJ1-1 and V is TRBV6-5; 8 bases line up with TRBD1. CDR3 length: 14 residues. The ends lost 5 bases at V and 8 bases at J; junction bases unmatched: 10. Germline V gives CDR1 MNHEY, CDR2 SVGAGI. The CDR3 region has the DNA TGTGCCAGCAGTACCCCAGGGGGCGGATTGGAAGCTTTCTTT. This translates into CASSTPGGGLEAFF.

This clone was seen only once. The V call is TRBV7-8, the J call TRBJ2-3; unclear D gene. The V end was cut by 4 bases, the J end by 0 bases, with 14 bases between. The CDR3 has 16 residues. Germline V lookup: CDR1 SGHVS, CDR2 FQNEAQ. The CDR3 is CASSYKHSSSTDTQYF. DNA for the CDR3: TGTGCCAGCAGCTACAAACACAGTAGTAGCACAGATACGCAGTATTTT.

This sequence joins TRBV5-1 and TRBJ1-4; maybe TRBD1 (6 bases). The ends were cut back, 0 bases at V and 7 bases at J, with 16 bases in the middle. CDR1 is SGHRS and CDR2 is YFSETQ in the germline V gene. The CDR3 is 16 residues long. CDR3 in amino acids: CASSLGIGGGSEKLFF. The CDR3 coding sequence is TGCGCCAGCAGCTTGGGGATCGGGGGCGGGAGTGAAAAACTGTTTTTT.

The chain combines TRBV11-3 with TRBJ1-1; 8 nucleotides match TRBD1. Losses at the gene ends were 4 bases for V and 2 bases for J; bases not matched to a gene: 3. Germline V lookup: CDR1 SGHNT, CDR2 YENEEA. The CDR3 consists of 14 residues. The CDR3 loop is CASSYDRGNTEAFF. The CDR3 DNA follows: TGTGCCAGCAGCTACGACAGGGGTAACACTGAAGCTTTCTTT.

This clone was seen a few times. The gene calls are TRBV28 and TRBJ2-7; 7 bases are a match to TRBD1. Germline-derived CDR1 and CDR2 are MDHEN and SYDVKM. This CDR3 has 15 residues. After removal of 3 bases from V and 1 base from J, the junction contained 6 bases not matched to a gene. The CDR3 DNA follows: TGTGCCAGCAGTTTGACGGACAGGTTATCCTACGAGCAGTACTTC. It specifies CASSLTDRLSYEQYF.

V and J are TRBV7-9 and TRBJ2-2; possible D gene TRBD1, 6 bases. Trimming pared 5 bases from V and 7 bases from J, leaving 14 bases between. Germline CDR1 is SEHNR and CDR2 is FQNEAQ (reference sequence). This CDR3 spans 14 amino acids. CDR3 coding DNA: TGTGCCAGCAGCCCCGCCCTGACAGGCGGGGAGCTGTTTTTT. The encoded protein is CASSPALTGGELFF.

The chain has TRBV19 and TRBJ1-5, with a possible D match to TRBD1 (6 bases). The V gene lost 5 bases and the J gene lost 8 bases, with 16 bases spanning the gap. Germline CDR1 is LNHDA and CDR2 is SQIVND (reference sequence). The CDR3 covers 14 residues. CDR3 region: CASSPTGSPEPQHF. The CDR3 bases are TGTGCCAGTAGTCCTACAGGGTCCCCAGAGCCCCAGCATTTT. Full variable domain (missing parts from reference TRBV19 and TRBJ1-5): DGGITQSPKYLFRKEGQNVTLSCEQNLNHDAMYWYRQDPGQGLRLIYYSQIVNDFQKGDIAEGYSVSREKKESFPLTVTSAQKNPTAFYLCASSPTGSPEPQHFGDGTRLSIL.

The chain joins TRBV30 to TRBJ2-3; the match to TRBD2 covers 8 bases. Per germline, CDR1 GTSNPN and CDR2 SVGIG (reference sequence). CDR3 length equals 15 residues. The J segment lost 4 bases and the V segment lost 5 bases, leaving 11 bases of the junction unmatched. The CDR3 reads CAWALQTSVPDTQYF. The CDR3 DNA follows: TGTGCCTGGGCTCTCCAGACTAGCGTCCCAGATACGCAGTATTTT.

The V call is TRBV27, the J call TRBJ1-4; the D gene is possibly TRBD1 (6 bases). Germline assignment: CDR1 MNHEY and CDR2 SMNVEV (reference sequence). The CDR3 sequence is 15 residues long. V was pared by 6 bases and J by 0 bases, with 11 bases between. The chain's CDR3 is CASSFDRTTNEKLFF. CDR3 coding DNA: TGTGCCAGCAGCTTCGACAGGACAACTAATGAAAAACTGTTTTTT.

The gene calls are TRBV5-6 and TRBJ2-5; 7 bases are a match to TRBD1. This CDR3 comprises 17 residues. With 1 base clipped from V and 0 bases from J, the junction kept 9 bases outside the gene matches. Germline CDR1 reads SGHDT; CDR2 reads YYEEEE. The CDR3 region is CASSLRGRRVDQETQYF. The CDR3 nucleotides read TGTGCCAGCAGCTTGAGGGGGCGCAGGGTTGACCAAGAGACCCAGTACTTC.

This clone was seen a single time. This chain uses TRBV29-1 with TRBJ1-5; 7 bases are shared with TRBD1. The V gene's germline CDR1 is SQVTM and CDR2 ANQGSEA. With V trimmed by 4 bases and J by 5 bases, 8 bases remained unmatched. The CDR3 extends over 14 amino acids. As DNA, the CDR3 is TGCAGCGTTGCATCGGGGACAGCCGATCAGCCCCAGCATTTT. Its protein is CSVASGTADQPQHF.

The genes are TRBV18 and TRBJ2-7, with D maybe TRBD2 (5 bases). V lost 2 bases, J lost 5 bases, and 16 bases lay in between. There are 15 residues in the CDR3. The germline gives CDR1 KGHSH, CDR2 LQKENI. CDR3 bases: TGTGCCAGCTCACCAGGAACCGGGGAGATGGACGAGCAGTACTTC. Translation gives CASSPGTGEMDEQYF. The variable domain in full, completed from reference TRBV18 and TRBJ2-7, reads NAGVMQNPRHLVRRRGQEARLRCSPMKGHSHVYWYRQLPEEGLKFMVYLQKENIIDESGMPKERFSAEFPKEGPSILRIQQVVRGDSAAYFCASSPGTGEMDEQYFGPGTRLTVT.